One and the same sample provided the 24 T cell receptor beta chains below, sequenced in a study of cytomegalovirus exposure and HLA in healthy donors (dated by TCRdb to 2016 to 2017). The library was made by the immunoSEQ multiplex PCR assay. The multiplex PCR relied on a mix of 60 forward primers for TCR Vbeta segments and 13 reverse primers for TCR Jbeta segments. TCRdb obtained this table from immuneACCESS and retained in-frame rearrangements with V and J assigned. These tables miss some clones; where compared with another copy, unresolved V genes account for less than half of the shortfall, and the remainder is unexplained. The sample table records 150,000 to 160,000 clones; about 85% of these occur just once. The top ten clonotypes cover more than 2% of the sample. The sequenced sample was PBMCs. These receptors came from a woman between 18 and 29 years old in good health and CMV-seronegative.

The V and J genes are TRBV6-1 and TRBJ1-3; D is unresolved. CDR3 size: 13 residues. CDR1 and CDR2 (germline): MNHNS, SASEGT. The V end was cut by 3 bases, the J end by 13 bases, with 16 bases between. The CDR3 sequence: CASSDQSLGLIYF. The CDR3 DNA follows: TGTGCCAGCAGTGACCAGAGCCTAGGCCTAATATATTTT.

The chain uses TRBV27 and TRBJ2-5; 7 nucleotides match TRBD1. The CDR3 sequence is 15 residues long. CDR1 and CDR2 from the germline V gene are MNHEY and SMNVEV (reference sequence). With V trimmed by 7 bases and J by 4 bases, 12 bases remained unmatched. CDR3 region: CASKRTRGGGETQYF. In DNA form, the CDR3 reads TGTGCCAGCAAGAGGACCCGAGGGGGCGGAGAGACCCAGTACTTC.

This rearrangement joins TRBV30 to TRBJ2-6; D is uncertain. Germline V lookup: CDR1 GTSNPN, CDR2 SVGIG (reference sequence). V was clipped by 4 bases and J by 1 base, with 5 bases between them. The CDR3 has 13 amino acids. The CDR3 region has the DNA TGTGCCTGGAATCCGTCTGGGGCCAACGTCCTGACTTTC. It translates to CAWNPSGANVLTF.

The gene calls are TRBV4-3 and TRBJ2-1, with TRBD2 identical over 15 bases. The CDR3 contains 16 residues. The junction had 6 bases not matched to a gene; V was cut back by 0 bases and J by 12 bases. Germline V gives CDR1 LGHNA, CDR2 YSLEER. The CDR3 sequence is CASSQDAGTSGGRQFF. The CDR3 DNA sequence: TGCGCCAGCAGCCAAGATGCCGGGACTAGCGGGGGGCGGCAGTTCTTC.

CDR3 sequence: CASSDSIQGNEQFF. The CDR3 region has the DNA TGTGCCAGCAGTGACTCGATTCAGGGCAATGAGCAGTTCTTC. The chain employs TRBV6-4 and TRBJ2-1; tentative D call: TRBD1 (5 bases). The CDR3 runs to 14 residues. Germline V CDR1 and CDR2: MRHNA, SNTAGT. The V gene lost 0 bases and the J gene lost 6 bases, with 9 bases spanning the gap.

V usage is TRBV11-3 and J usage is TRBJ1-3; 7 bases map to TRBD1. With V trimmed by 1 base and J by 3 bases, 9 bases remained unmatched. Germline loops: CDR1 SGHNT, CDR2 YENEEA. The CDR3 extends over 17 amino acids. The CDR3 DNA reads TGTGCCAGCAGCTTAGCTTGGGGACAGCGTGGTGGAAACACCATATATTTT. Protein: CASSLAWGQRGGNTIYF.

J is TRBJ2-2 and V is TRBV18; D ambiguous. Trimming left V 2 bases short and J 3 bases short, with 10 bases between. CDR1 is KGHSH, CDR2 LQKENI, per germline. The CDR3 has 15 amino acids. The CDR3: CASSPVSIDTGELFF. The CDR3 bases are TGTGCCAGCTCACCAGTTTCCATTGACACCGGGGAGCTGTTTTTT.

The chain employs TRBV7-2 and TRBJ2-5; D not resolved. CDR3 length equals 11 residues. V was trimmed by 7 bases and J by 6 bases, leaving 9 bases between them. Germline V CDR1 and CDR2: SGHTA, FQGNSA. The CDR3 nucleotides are TGTGCCAGCACCAGTCAGAAGACCCAGTACTTC. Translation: CASTSQKTQYF. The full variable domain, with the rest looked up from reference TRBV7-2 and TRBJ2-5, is GAGVSQSPSNKVTEKGKDVELRCDPISGHTALYWYRQSLGQGLEFLIYFQGNSAPDKSGLPSDRFSAERTGGSVSTLTIQRTQQEDSAVYLCASTSQKTQYFGPGTRLLVL.

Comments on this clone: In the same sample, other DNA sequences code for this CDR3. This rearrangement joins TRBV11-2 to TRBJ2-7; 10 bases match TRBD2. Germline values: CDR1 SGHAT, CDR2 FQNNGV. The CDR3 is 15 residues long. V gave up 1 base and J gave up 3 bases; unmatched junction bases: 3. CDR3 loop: CASSLGLAGVYEQYF. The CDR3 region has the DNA TGTGCCAGCAGCTTAGGGCTAGCGGGAGTCTACGAGCAGTACTTC. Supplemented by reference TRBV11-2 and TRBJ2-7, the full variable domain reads EAGVAQSPRYKIIEKRQSVAFWCNPISGHATLYWYQQILGQGPKLLIQFQNNGVVDDSQLPKDRFSAERLKGVDSTLKIQPAKLEDSAVYLCASSLGLAGVYEQYFGPGTRLTVT.

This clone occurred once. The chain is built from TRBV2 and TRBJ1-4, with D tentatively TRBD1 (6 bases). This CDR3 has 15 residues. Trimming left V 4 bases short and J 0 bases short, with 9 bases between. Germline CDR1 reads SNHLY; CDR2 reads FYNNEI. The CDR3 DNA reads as TGTGCCAGCAGTGTCGACAGGACAACTAATGAAAAACTGTTTTTT. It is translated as CASSVDRTTNEKLFF.

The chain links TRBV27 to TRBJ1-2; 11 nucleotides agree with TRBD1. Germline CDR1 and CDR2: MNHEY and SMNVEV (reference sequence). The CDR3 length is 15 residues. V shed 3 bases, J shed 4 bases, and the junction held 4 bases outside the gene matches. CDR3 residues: CASSFPGQGGYGYTF. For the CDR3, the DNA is TGTGCCAGCAGTTTCCCGGGACAGGGGGGCTATGGCTACACCTTC.

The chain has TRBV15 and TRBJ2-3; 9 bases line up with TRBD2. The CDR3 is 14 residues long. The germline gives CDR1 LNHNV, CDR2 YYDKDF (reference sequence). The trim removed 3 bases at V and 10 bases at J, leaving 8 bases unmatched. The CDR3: CATSRVPEREAQYF. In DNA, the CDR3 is TGTGCCACCAGCAGGGTCCCCGAGCGGGAGGCGCAGTATTTT.

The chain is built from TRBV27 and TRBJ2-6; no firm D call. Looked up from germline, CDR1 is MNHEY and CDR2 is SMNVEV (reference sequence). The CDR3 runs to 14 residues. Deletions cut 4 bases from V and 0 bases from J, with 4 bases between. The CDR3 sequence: CASSSLSGANVLTF. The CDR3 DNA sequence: TGTGCCAGCAGTTCCCTCTCTGGGGCCAACGTCCTGACTTTC.

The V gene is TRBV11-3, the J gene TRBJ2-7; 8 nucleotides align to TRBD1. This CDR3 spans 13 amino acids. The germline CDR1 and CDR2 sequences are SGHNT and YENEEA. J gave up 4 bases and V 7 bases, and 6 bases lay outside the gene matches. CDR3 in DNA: TGTGCCAGCACCCTGGACAGGGAGTACGAGCAGTACTTC. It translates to CASTLDREYEQYF.

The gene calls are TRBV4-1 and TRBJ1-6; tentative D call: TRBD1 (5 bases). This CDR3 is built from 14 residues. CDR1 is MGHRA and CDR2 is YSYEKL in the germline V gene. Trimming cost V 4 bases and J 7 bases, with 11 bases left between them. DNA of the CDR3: TGCGCCAGCAGCCCAGCCCGGGGGAATTCACCCCTCCACTTT. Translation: CASSPARGNSPLHF.

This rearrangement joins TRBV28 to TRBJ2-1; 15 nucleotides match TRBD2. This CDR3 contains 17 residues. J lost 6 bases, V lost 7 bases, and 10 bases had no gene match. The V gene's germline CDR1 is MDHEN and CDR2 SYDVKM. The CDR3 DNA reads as TGTGCCAGCACCCCGGGGACTAGCGGGAGGAGCGCCAATGAGCAGTTCTTC. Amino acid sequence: CASTPGTSGRSANEQFF.

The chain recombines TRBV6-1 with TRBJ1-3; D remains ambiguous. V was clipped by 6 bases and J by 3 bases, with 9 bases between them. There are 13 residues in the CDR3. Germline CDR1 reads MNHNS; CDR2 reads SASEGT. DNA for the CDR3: TGTGCCAGCAGCCCCTACTTTGGAAACACCATATATTTT. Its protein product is CASSPYFGNTIYF.

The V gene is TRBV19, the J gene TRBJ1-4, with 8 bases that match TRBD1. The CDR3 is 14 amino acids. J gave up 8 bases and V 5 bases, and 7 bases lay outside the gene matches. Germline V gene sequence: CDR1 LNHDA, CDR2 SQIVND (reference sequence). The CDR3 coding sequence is TGTGCCAGTAGTGACAGGGGCATCGGAGAAAAACTGTTTTTT. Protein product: CASSDRGIGEKLFF.

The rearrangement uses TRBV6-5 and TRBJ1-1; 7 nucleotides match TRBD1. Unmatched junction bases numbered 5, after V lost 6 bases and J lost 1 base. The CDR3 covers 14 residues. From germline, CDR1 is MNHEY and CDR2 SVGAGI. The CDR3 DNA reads TGTGCCAGCAGCAGACAGGGCCGGAACACTGAAGCTTTCTTT. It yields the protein CASSRQGRNTEAFF.

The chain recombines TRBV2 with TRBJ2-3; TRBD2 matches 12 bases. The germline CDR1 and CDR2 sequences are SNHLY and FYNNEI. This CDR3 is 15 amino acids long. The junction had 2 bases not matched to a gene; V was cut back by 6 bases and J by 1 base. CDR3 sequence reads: CASRLAGGGTDTQYF. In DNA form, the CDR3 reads TGTGCCAGCAGGCTAGCGGGGGGGGGCACAGATACGCAGTATTTT.

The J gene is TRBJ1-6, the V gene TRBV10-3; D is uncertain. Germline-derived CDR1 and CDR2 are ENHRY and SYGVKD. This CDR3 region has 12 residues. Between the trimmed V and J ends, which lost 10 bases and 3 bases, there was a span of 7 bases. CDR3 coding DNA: TGTGCCACATCAAACTATAATTCACCCCTCCACTTT. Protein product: CATSNYNSPLHF.

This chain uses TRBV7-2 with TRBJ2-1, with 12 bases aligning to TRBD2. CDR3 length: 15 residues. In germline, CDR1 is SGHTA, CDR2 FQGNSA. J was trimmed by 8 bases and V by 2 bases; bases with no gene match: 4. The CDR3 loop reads CASSLLAGGIHEQFF. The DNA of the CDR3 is TGTGCCAGCAGCTTACTAGCGGGAGGGATTCATGAGCAGTTCTTC. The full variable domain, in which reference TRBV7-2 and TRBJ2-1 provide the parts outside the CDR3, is GAGVSQSPSNKVTEKGKDVELRCDPISGHTALYWYRQSLGQGLEFLIYFQGNSAPDKSGLPSDRFSAERTGGSVSTLTIQRTQQEDSAVYLCASSLLAGGIHEQFFGPGTRLTVL.

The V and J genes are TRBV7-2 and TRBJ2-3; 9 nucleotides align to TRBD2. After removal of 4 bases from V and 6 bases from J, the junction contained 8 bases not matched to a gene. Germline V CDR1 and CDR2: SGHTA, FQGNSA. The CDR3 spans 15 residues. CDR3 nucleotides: TGTGCCAGCAGCTCACCAGCGGGGGGAGTTGATACGCAGTATTTT. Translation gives CASSSPAGGVDTQYF.

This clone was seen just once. CDR3: CASSLGGTGRANYGYTF. The CDR3 DNA is TGTGCCAGCAGCTTAGGAGGGACAGGACGAGCTAACTATGGCTACACCTTC. The chain uses TRBV7-2 and TRBJ1-2, with 8 nucleotides matching TRBD1. The CDR3 totals 17 residues. The germline V gene encodes CDR1 SGHTA and CDR2 FQGNSA. With V trimmed by 1 base and J by 0 bases, 7 bases remained unmatched.